These 30 T cell receptor beta chains came from one sample sequenced in a study of control samples from healthy donors and cancer patients. Assay used: immunoSEQ multiplex PCR; TCRdb lists only in-frame clones, some missing. The data hold around 140,000 clones, with roughly nine tenths observed a single time. The sequenced sample was blood. These receptor sequences come from a man aged 18 to 29 in good health.

The chain couples TRBV13 to TRBJ1-5; possible D gene TRBD1, 6 bases. Between the trimmed V and J ends, which lost 5 bases and 3 bases, there was a span of 14 bases. CDR1 is PRHDT and CDR2 is FYEKMQ in the germline V gene (reference sequence). This CDR3 has 15 amino acids. The CDR3 reads CASSLGRGFNQPQHF. The CDR3 DNA reads TGTGCCAGCAGCCTCGGCAGGGGTTTCAATCAGCCCCAGCATTTT. The full variable domain, in which reference TRBV13 and TRBJ1-5 provide the parts outside the CDR3, is AAGVIQSPRHLIKEKRETATLKCYPIPRHDTVYWYQQGPGQDPQFLISFYEKMQSDKGSIPDRFSAQQFSDYHSELNMSSLELGDSALYFCASSLGRGFNQPQHFGDGTRLSIL.

The V and J genes are TRBV28 and TRBJ2-5; 9 nucleotides align to TRBD2. V trimming: 2 bases; J trimming: 4 bases; junction bases outside the gene matches: 5. The CDR3 is made up of 15 amino acids. The germline V gene has CDR1 MDHEN and CDR2 SYDVKM. The CDR3 coding sequence is TGTGCCAGCAGTTTAGCGGGGGGGCCCAGAGAGACCCAGTACTTC. Residues: CASSLAGGPRETQYF.

The V gene is TRBV7-2, the J gene TRBJ2-7; 8 bases match TRBD1. Per the germline V gene, CDR1 is SGHTA and CDR2 is FQGNSA. The CDR3 runs 15 residues. V lost 5 bases to trimming and J lost 1 base; unmatched junction nucleotides: 7. Written as DNA, the CDR3 is TGTGCCAGCAGCCCTAGCCGGGACAGGTCCTACGAGCAGTACTTC. Residues: CASSPSRDRSYEQYF.

The chain combines TRBV6-2 or TRBV6-3 with TRBJ2-2; no firm D call. The CDR3 runs to 14 residues. The V gene's germline CDR1 is MNHEY and CDR2 SVGEGT. Trimming cost V 4 bases and J 1 base, with 7 bases left between them. The CDR3 protein is CASSLRRNTGELFF. For the CDR3, the DNA is TGTGCCAGCAGTTTGAGGCGGAACACCGGGGAGCTGTTTTTT.

The chain employs TRBV19 and TRBJ1-2; perhaps TRBD1 as D (5 bases). Per the germline V gene, CDR1 is LNHDA and CDR2 is SQIVND (reference sequence). This CDR3 has 15 amino acids. The V and J ends lost 8 bases and 0 bases respectively, with 16 bases between them. Written as DNA, the CDR3 is TGTGCCAGTGGACGACTACAGGAAGCTAACTATGGCTACACCTTC. It is translated as CASGRLQEANYGYTF.

The chain links TRBV14 to TRBJ1-2; 9 nucleotides match TRBD1. The CDR3 loop spans 13 amino acids. Per germline, CDR1 SGHDN and CDR2 FVKESK. V lost 4 bases, J lost 4 bases, and 1 base stayed unmatched. Here the CDR3 reads CASSPGQGYGYTF. For the CDR3, the DNA is TGTGCCAGCAGCCCGGGACAGGGCTATGGCTACACCTTC.

CDR3 DNA: TGTGCCAGCAGTATCGGCTCCACTGAAGCTTTCTTT. Protein: CASSIGSTEAFF. This chain links TRBV2 with TRBJ1-1; D remains unclear. The CDR3 is 12 amino acids. Looked up from germline, CDR1 is SNHLY and CDR2 is FYNNEI. V shed 5 bases and J shed 4 bases, with 8 bases lying between them.

The V gene is TRBV4-1, the J gene TRBJ1-4; 9 bases map to TRBD1. The CDR3 covers 15 residues. The V segment lost 1 base and the J segment 7 bases; nucleotides outside the gene matches: 4. The germline V gene has CDR1 MGHRA and CDR2 YSYEKL. CDR3 protein: CASSQVGQGAEKLFF. The CDR3 coding sequence is TGCGCCAGCAGCCAAGTGGGACAGGGCGCTGAAAAACTGTTTTTT.

The chain joins TRBV28 to TRBJ1-1, with 7 bases fitting TRBD1. The CDR3 has 13 residues. CDR1 and CDR2 (germline): MDHEN, SYDVKM. J lost 7 bases, V lost 5 bases, and 7 bases had no gene match. CDR3: CASSDRAVSEAFF. The CDR3 nucleotides read TGTGCCAGCAGTGACAGGGCGGTCAGTGAAGCTTTCTTT.

The rearrangement joins TRBV19 to TRBJ1-2, with D perhaps matching TRBD1 (5 bases). V lost 5 bases and J lost 7, with 14 bases in between. Germline lookup yields CDR1 LNHDA and CDR2 SQIVND (reference sequence). The CDR3 totals 13 residues. The CDR3 DNA reads TGTGCCAGTAGTCAAAACGGGGGATCTGGCTACACCTTC. Protein: CASSQNGGSGYTF.

The V call is TRBV5-1, the J call TRBJ2-2; TRBD1 agrees at 9 bases. The CDR3 runs 15 residues. V shed 4 bases, J shed 7 bases, and the junction held 8 bases outside the gene matches. CDR1 and CDR2 from the germline V gene are SGHRS and YFSETQ. The chain's CDR3 is CASSARTGDGGELFF. In DNA form, the CDR3 reads TGCGCCAGCAGCGCCCGGACAGGGGATGGCGGGGAGCTGTTTTTT.

The chain is built from TRBV10-3 and TRBJ2-7; D is perhaps TRBD2 (6 bases). The CDR3 length is 17 residues. With 0 bases removed from V and 5 bases from J, the gap between germline ends came to 20 bases. Germline CDR1 is ENHRY and CDR2 is SYGVKD. Written as DNA, the CDR3 is TGTGCCATCAGTGAGTCGACGAGCGGAGGGAGAGGGGACGAGCAGTACTTC. Translation gives CAISESTSGGRGDEQYF.

The chain carries TRBV5-4 and TRBJ2-3, with 10 positions matching TRBD1. Germline-derived CDR1 and CDR2 are SGHNT and YYREEE (reference sequence). The V and J ends lost 6 bases and 3 bases, in that order; junction bases with no gene match: 4. The CDR3 is 14 amino acids. This chain's CDR3 is CASNPGQGTDTQYF. In nucleotides, the CDR3 is TGTGCCAGCAATCCGGGACAGGGGACAGATACGCAGTATTTT.

This sequence joins TRBV19 and TRBJ1-3, with D hard to call. Per the germline V gene, CDR1 is LNHDA and CDR2 is SQIVND (reference sequence). The CDR3 is made up of 15 amino acids. Trimming took off 4 bases at V and 0 bases at J, with 10 bases between the two ends. CDR3 in amino acids: CASSTDGYSGNTIYF. The CDR3 bases are TGTGCCAGTAGTACGGACGGCTACTCTGGAAACACCATATATTTT.

This chain uses TRBV27 with TRBJ1-2; a possible D gene is TRBD1 (5 bases). V was trimmed by 5 bases and J by 6 bases, leaving 19 bases between them. The CDR3 loop spans 15 amino acids. The V gene's germline CDR1 is MNHEY and CDR2 SMNVEV (reference sequence). The CDR3 bases are TGTGCCAGCAGTCCCGCCCCCGGTCCCAGGGATGGCTACACCTTC. Translation: CASSPAPGPRDGYTF.

This chain joins TRBV7-2 and TRBJ2-3; TRBD2 matches at 12 bases. CDR3 length equals 15 residues. Germline lookup yields CDR1 SGHTA and CDR2 FQGNSA. V lost 7 bases to trimming and J lost 6 bases; unmatched junction nucleotides: 8. DNA of the CDR3: TGTGCCAGCAACGGTGGGACTAGCGGGTTTGATACGCAGTATTTT. It yields the protein CASNGGTSGFDTQYF. Variable domain in full (rest from reference TRBV7-2 and TRBJ2-3): GAGVSQSPSNKVTEKGKDVELRCDPISGHTALYWYRQSLGQGLEFLIYFQGNSAPDKSGLPSDRFSAERTGGSVSTLTIQRTQQEDSAVYLCASNGGTSGFDTQYFGPGTRLTVL.

The chain recombines TRBV4-2 with TRBJ2-7, with 9 bases identical to TRBD2. The CDR3 extends over 15 amino acids. Trimming removed 3 bases from V and 2 bases from J; junction bases left unmatched: 5. Germline loops: CDR1 LGHNA, CDR2 YNFKEQ. CDR3 sequence reads: CASSQERGAAYEQYF. The CDR3 region has the DNA TGTGCCAGCAGCCAGGAGCGGGGGGCCGCCTACGAGCAGTACTTC.

The sample holds a few counts of this clone. The V call is TRBV4-1, the J call TRBJ2-7, with 7 bases that match TRBD1. The germline V gene encodes CDR1 MGHRA and CDR2 YSYEKL. CDR3 length: 15 residues. J was trimmed by 2 bases and V by 1 base; bases with no gene match: 5. The CDR3 coding sequence is TGCGCCAGCAGCCAAGGGGGACAGTGGGCCTACGAGCAGTACTTC. Translated: CASSQGGQWAYEQYF.

This chain joins TRBV18 and TRBJ1-1; a weak D match, TRBD1 (5 bases). The germline gives CDR1 KGHSH, CDR2 LQKENI. This CDR3 is built from 16 residues. Trimming removed 4 bases at V and 2 bases at J, with 17 bases between. The chain's CDR3 is CASSLFSRTINTEAFF. The CDR3 DNA follows: TGTGCCAGCTCACTCTTTAGCAGGACAATAAACACTGAAGCTTTCTTT.

The chain combines TRBV5-1 with TRBJ2-7; D remains unclear. The CDR3 has 14 amino acids. Germline CDR1 is SGHRS and CDR2 is YFSETQ. V was trimmed by 0 bases and J by 0 bases, leaving 7 bases between them. The CDR3 region has the DNA TGCGCCAGCAGCTTGGAGGAAAGCTCCTACGAGCAGTACTTC. This encodes CASSLEESSYEQYF. Full variable domain (outside the CDR3, taken from reference TRBV5-1 and TRBJ2-7): KAGVTQTPRYLIKTRGQQVTLSCSPISGHRSVSWYQQTPGQGLQFLFEYFSETQRNKGNFPGRFSGRQFSNSRSEMNVSTLELGDSALYLCASSLEESSYEQYFGPGTRLTVT.

The chain employs TRBV5-1 and TRBJ1-4; D remains unclear. The CDR3 runs 14 residues. V was cut by 0 bases and J by 3 bases, with 6 bases left in between. CDR1 is SGHRS and CDR2 is YFSETQ in the germline V gene. CDR3 amino acids: CASSLGDSNEKLFF. DNA of the CDR3: TGCGCCAGCAGCTTGGGGGATTCTAATGAAAAACTGTTTTTT.

V usage is TRBV12-3 or TRBV12-4 and J usage is TRBJ2-7, with D maybe TRBD1 (5 bases). Trimming removed 2 bases from V and 4 bases from J, with 6 bases in between. This CDR3 comprises 12 residues. The CDR3 DNA reads as TGTGCCAGCAGTTTAAAGGGGTACGAGCAGTACTTC. Translating gives CASSLKGYEQYF.

This clone was detected only once. The chain is built from TRBV10-2 and TRBJ1-2; no clear D. The CDR3 runs 12 residues. Trimming stripped 5 bases from V and 1 base from J, with 5 bases between. Germline CDR1 is WSHSY and CDR2 is SAAADI. CDR3 in DNA: TGCGCCAGCAGTCCAAATAACTATGGCTACACCTTC. Its translation is CASSPNNYGYTF.

The rearrangement links TRBV2 to TRBJ1-1; TRBD1 might be the D (5 bases). The CDR3 totals 12 residues. V was shortened by 8 bases and J by 7 bases, with 14 bases between the two germline ends. The germline CDR1 and CDR2 sequences are SNHLY and FYNNEI. The CDR3 loop is CASLTEGVEAFF. In DNA, the CDR3 is TGTGCCAGCTTGACAGAGGGAGTTGAAGCTTTCTTT.

V gene TRBV7-2 combines with J gene TRBJ1-1; TRBD1 is a possible D gene (5 bases). The CDR3 runs to 14 residues. V was trimmed by 3 bases and J by 1 base, leaving 9 bases between them. The V gene's germline CDR1 is SGHTA and CDR2 FQGNSA. The CDR3 here is CASSFGTGNTEAFF. In DNA form, the CDR3 reads TGTGCCAGCAGCTTCGGGACGGGGAACACTGAAGCTTTCTTT.

This chain uses TRBV7-2 with TRBJ2-1; 7 positions match TRBD1. Germline CDR1 SGHTA, CDR2 FQGNSA. The length of the CDR3 is 16 residues. V trimming: 2 bases; J trimming: 1 base; junction bases outside the gene matches: 5. The CDR3 bases are TGTGCCAGCAGCTTATTGAGGACAGGATCCTACAATGAGCAGTTCTTC. Its translation: CASSLLRTGSYNEQFF. Full variable domain (rest looked up from reference TRBV7-2 and TRBJ2-1): GAGVSQSPSNKVTEKGKDVELRCDPISGHTALYWYRQSLGQGLEFLIYFQGNSAPDKSGLPSDRFSAERTGGSVSTLTIQRTQQEDSAVYLCASSLLRTGSYNEQFFGPGTRLTVL.

The chain combines TRBV5-5 with TRBJ2-7, with D unclear. The V and J ends lost 0 bases and 7 bases respectively, with 14 bases between them. CDR1 and CDR2 from the germline V gene are SGHKS and YYEKEE (reference sequence). This CDR3 is 14 amino acids long. The CDR3 region is CASSLGGPWVEQYF. DNA for the CDR3: TGTGCCAGCAGCTTGGGGGGTCCATGGGTGGAGCAGTACTTC.

The chain has TRBV19 and TRBJ1-5, with a weak D call TRBD1 (5 bases). The CDR3 sequence is 16 residues long. Germline CDR1 LNHDA, CDR2 SQIVND (reference sequence). Trimming pared 5 bases from V and 2 bases from J, leaving 16 bases between. CDR3 nucleotide sequence: TGTGCCAGTAGTGATGCAGGGTATAGGGGCAATCAGCCCCAGCATTTT. This codes for CASSDAGYRGNQPQHF. Looking up the rest from reference TRBV19 and TRBJ1-5 gives the full variable domain: DGGITQSPKYLFRKEGQNVTLSCEQNLNHDAMYWYRQDPGQGLRLIYYSQIVNDFQKGDIAEGYSVSREKKESFPLTVTSAQKNPTAFYLCASSDAGYRGNQPQHFGDGTRLSIL.

This clone has a single count. The CDR3 loop reads CASSIRYSEAGRNQPQHF. CDR3 sequence (DNA): TGTGCCAGTAGTATTCGATACTCGGAGGCCGGGCGCAATCAGCCCCAGCATTTT. This chain links TRBV19 with TRBJ1-5; D gene uncertain. Germline V gene lookup returns CDR1 LNHDA and CDR2 SQIVND (reference sequence). The CDR3 is 18 amino acids. V gave up 3 bases and J gave up 2 bases, with 20 bases separating them.

V and J are TRBV7-9 and TRBJ2-2, with 10 bases fitting TRBD1. Germline trimming cut 5 bases from V and 3 bases from J; bases unmatched to any gene: 0. Germline lookup yields CDR1 SEHNR and CDR2 FQNEAQ (reference sequence). This CDR3 has 14 amino acids. CDR3 residues: CASSGQGDTGELFF. The CDR3 DNA reads as TGTGCCAGCAGCGGACAGGGGGACACCGGGGAGCTGTTTTTT.